The clone carrying this TCR beta chain was seen more than once but under ten times. What it recognizes is unknown. Germline trimming cut 4 bases from V and 5 bases from J; bases unmatched to any gene: 14. The CDR3 runs to 16 residues. The V gene's germline CDR1 is SEHNR and CDR2 FQNEAQ (reference sequence). 60 Vbeta and 13 Jbeta primers were used in PCR. Assay: immunoSEQ multiplex PCR; the TCRdb copy retains only in-frame clones and omits some. The table lists around 130,000 clones, roughly three quarters of them singletons. The data belong to a study of cytomegalovirus exposure and HLA in healthy donors. Study-wide results and caveats: In most subjects, TCR beta sequences reportedly gave accurate predictions of HLA-A and HLA-B alleles. Using a false discovery rate of 0.05, a later analysis showed that around 16,000 TCR beta sequences were associated with HLA alleles. Indistinguishable V segments, including TRBV6-2 and TRBV6-3, were excluded.

The sequencing sample was made of PBMCs. The clonotype originates from a man aged 30 to 39 in good health and CMV-seronegative. The chain recombines TRBV7-9 with TRBJ2-7, with 7 bases aligning to TRBD1. The CDR3 sequence: CASSSTTLDRANEQYF. DNA for the CDR3: TGTGCCAGCAGCTCCACTACCTTAGACAGGGCTAACGAGCAGTACTTC.